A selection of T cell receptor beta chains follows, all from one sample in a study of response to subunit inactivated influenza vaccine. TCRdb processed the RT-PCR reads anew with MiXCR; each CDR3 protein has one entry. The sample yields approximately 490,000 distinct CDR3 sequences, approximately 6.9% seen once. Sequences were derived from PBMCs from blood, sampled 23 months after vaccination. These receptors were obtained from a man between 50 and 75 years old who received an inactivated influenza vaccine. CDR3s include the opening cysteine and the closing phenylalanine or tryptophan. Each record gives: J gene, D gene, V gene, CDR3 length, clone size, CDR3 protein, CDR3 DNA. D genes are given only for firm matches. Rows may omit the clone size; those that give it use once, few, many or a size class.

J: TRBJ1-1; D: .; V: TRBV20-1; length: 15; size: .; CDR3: CSARDVRNGDTEAFF; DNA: TGCAGTGCTAGAGATGTGAGGAATGGGGACACTGAAGCTTTCTTT
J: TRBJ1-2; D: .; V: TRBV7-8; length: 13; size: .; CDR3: CASSTGTRDGYTF; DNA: TGTGCCAGCAGCACCGGGACACGAGATGGCTACACCTTC
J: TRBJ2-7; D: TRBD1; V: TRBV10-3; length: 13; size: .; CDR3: CAISPQGAHEQYF; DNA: TGTGCCATCAGTCCCCAGGGGGCCCACGAGCAGTACTTC
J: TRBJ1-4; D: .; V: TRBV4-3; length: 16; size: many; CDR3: CASSHDADSWNEKLFF; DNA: TGCGCCAGCAGCCACGACGCGGACAGCTGGAATGAAAAACTGTTTTTT
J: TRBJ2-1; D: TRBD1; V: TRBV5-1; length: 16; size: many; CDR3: CASSLAGQGSYNEQFF; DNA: TGCGCCAGCAGCTTGGCGGGACAGGGGTCCTACAATGAGCAGTTCTTC
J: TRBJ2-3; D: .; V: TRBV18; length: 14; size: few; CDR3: CASSPRSGEDTQYF; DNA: TGTGCCAGCTCACCAAGGTCCGGGGAAGATACGCAGTATTTT
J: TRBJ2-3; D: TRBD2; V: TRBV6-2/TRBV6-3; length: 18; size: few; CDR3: CASSYLLASGESTDTQYF; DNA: TGTGCCAGCAGTTACTTGCTGGCTAGCGGGGAGAGCACAGATACGCAGTATTTT
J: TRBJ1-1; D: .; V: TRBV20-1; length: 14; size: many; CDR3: CSARGRQKNTEAFF; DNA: TGCAGTGCAAGAGGGAGACAGAAGAACACTGAAGCTTTCTTT
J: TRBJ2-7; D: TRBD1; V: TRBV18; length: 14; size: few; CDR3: CASSPGRGKYEQYF; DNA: TGTGCCAGCTCACCAGGCAGGGGGAAATACGAGCAGTACTTC
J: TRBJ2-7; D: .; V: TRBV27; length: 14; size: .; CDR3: CASWTRDTPYEQYF; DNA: TGTGCCAGCTGGACCCGGGACACCCCCTACGAGCAGTACTTC
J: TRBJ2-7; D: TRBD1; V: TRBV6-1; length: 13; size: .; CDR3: CASRTGGSIEQYF; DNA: TGTGCCAGCAGGACAGGGGGATCCATCGAGCAGTACTTC
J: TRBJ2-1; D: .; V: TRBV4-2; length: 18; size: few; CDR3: CASSQDHIGGIGLGEQFF; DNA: TGTGCCAGCAGCCAAGATCATATCGGAGGGATAGGACTCGGGGAGCAGTTCTTC
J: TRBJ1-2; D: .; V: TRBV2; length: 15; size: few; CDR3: CASSDSPGTDYGYTF; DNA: TGTGCCAGCAGTGATTCGCCAGGGACGGACTATGGCTACACCTTC
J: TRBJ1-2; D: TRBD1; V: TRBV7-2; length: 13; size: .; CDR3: CASRSGTAGGYTF; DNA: TGTGCCTCTAGGTCCGGGACAGCTGGCGGCTACACCTTC
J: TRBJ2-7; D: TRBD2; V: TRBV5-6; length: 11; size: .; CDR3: CASSQGLATYF; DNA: TGTGCCAGCAGCCAAGGACTAGCTACGTACTTC
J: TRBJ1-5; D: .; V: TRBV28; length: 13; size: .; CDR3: CASSTNVGEPQHF; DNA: TGTGCCAGCAGTACTAACGTGGGGGAGCCCCAGCATTTT
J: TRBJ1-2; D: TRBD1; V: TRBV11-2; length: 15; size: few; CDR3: CASSLGTGDFYGYTF; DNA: TGTGCCAGCAGCTTAGGGACAGGGGATTTCTATGGCTACACCTTC
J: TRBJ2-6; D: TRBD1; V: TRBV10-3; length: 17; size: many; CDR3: CAISGGQGPSGANVLTF; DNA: TGTGCCATCAGTGGGGGACAGGGACCATCTGGGGCCAACGTCCTGACTTTC
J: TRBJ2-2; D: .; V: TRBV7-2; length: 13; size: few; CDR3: CASSPSPTGELFF; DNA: TGTGCCAGCAGCCCGTCCCCCACCGGGGAGCTGTTTTTT
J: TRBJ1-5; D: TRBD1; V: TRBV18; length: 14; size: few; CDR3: CASSSQGTDQPQHF; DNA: TGTGCCAGCTCGTCACAGGGGACGGATCAGCCCCAGCATTTT
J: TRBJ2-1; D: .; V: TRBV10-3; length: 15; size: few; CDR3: CAISQHPPGDHEQFF; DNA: TGTGCCATCAGCCAACACCCCCCAGGGGACCATGAGCAGTTCTTC
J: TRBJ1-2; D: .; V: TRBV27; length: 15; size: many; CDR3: CASSLSGVGNYGYTF; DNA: TGTGCCAGCAGTTTGTCGGGGGTCGGTAACTATGGCTACACCTTC
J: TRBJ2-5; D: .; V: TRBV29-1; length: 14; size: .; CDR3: CSVEKGEEPETQYF; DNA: TGCAGCGTTGAAAAAGGAGAGGAGCCAGAGACCCAGTACTTC
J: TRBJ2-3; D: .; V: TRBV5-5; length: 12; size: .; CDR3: CASSRQSPTQYF; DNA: TGTGCCAGCAGCCGACAGAGTCCGACGCAGTATTTT
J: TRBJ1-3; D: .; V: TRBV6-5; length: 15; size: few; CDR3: CASSSGLSSGNTIYF; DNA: TGTGCCAGCAGTTCCGGGTTGAGCTCTGGAAACACCATATATTTT
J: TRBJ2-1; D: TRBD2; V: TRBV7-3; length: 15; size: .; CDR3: CASSPSSGTYNEQFF; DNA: TGTGCCAGCAGCCCCTCTAGCGGGACTTACAATGAGCAGTTCTTC
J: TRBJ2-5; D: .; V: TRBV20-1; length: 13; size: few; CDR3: CSARPWGGETQYF; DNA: TGCAGTGCTAGACCGTGGGGCGGGGAGACCCAGTACTTC
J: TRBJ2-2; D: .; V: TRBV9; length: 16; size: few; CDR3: CASSVGQFANTGELFF; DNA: TGTGCCAGCAGCGTCGGACAGTTCGCGAACACCGGGGAGCTGTTTTTT
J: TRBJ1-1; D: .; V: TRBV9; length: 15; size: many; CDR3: CASSGLGGPGPEAFF; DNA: TGTGCCAGCAGCGGACTAGGGGGGCCCGGACCTGAAGCTTTCTTT
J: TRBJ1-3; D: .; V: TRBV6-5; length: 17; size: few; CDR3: CASSYRGQGSSPEKIYF; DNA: TGTGCCAGCAGTTACCGCGGGCAGGGGAGTAGTCCCGAGAAGATATATTTT
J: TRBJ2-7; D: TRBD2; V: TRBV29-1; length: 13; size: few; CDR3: CSVVFSGGYEQYF; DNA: TGCAGCGTTGTGTTTAGCGGGGGATACGAGCAGTACTTC